This is a list of T cell receptor beta chains from one sample in a study of T-cell memory formation after mild COVID-19. Each CDR3 protein gets one entry after TCRdb re-called the 5' RACE reads with MiXCR. The sample lists 250,000 to 300,000 distinct CDR3 sequences, around 8% occurring once. The material sequenced was PBMCs or a T cell subset sorted from them (not recorded which). These receptors were obtained from a man in his late teens or twenties who had mild COVID-19 (a few samples of this study predate the infection). Cell type and time point are not known. Each CDR3 is given with its conserved first and last residue. A D gene is named only where the DNA matches it firmly. For some rows the clone size is stated as once, few or many, or as a class when expanded; others skip it.

length	D	V	size	J	DNA	CDR3
14	.	TRBV6-4	many	TRBJ1-5	TGTGCCAGCAGTGACTTCCCTAGCAATCAGCCCCAGCATTTT	CASSDFPSNQPQHF
12	.	TRBV27	few	TRBJ1-6	TGTGCCAGCAGAACCGCCCGGAGGACCCTCCACTTT	CASRTARRTLHF
17	.	TRBV10-3	.	TRBJ2-2	TGTGCCATCAGTGAGTCGGGCCTCCCAACGAACACCGGGGAGCTGTTTTTT	CAISESGLPTNTGELFF
15	.	TRBV11-2	few	TRBJ2-5	TGTGCCAGCAGCGTAGACAGGACCCGAGGGGAGACCCAGTACTTC	CASSVDRTRGETQYF
13	.	TRBV15	.	TRBJ2-1	TGTGCCACCAGATTCCGGTATCGGGATGAGCAGTTCTTC	CATRFRYRDEQFF
12	.	TRBV7-2	few	TRBJ1-1	TGTGCCAGCAGCTTTCAGGGCACTGAAGCTTTCTTT	CASSFQGTEAFF
13	.	TRBV28	few	TRBJ2-1	TGTGCCAGCGGAATTTCAGGATACAATGAGCAGTTCTTC	CASGISGYNEQFF
15	TRBD1	TRBV19	few	TRBJ1-6	TGTGCCAGTCGCTCCGGGACAGGGGATAATTCACCCCTCCACTTT	CASRSGTGDNSPLHF
17	TRBD1	TRBV5-1	many	TRBJ2-3	TGCGCCAGCAGCCCCTACGGGACAGCATCTTACACAGATACGCAGTATTTT	CASSPYGTASYTDTQYF
15	TRBD1	TRBV10-3	few	TRBJ2-1	TGTGCCATCAGTGGCCCGGGACAGGGTTCGCGGGAGCAGTTCTTC	CAISGPGQGSREQFF
15	.	TRBV5-1	.	TRBJ2-1	TGCGCCAGCACCGCCGGCAGGGTATCCTACAATGAGCAGTTCTTC	CASTAGRVSYNEQFF
14	.	TRBV7-9	many	TRBJ2-3	TGTGCCAGCAGCTTAAAGGGTAGCACAGATACGCAGTATTTT	CASSLKGSTDTQYF
13	.	TRBV11-2	many	TRBJ2-5	TGTGCCAGCAGCTTACACAGGGAAAAGACCCAGTACTTC	CASSLHREKTQYF
13	.	TRBV4-1	.	TRBJ2-5	TGCGCCAGCAGCCTTGGGACATCGGAGACCCAGTACTTC	CASSLGTSETQYF
17	TRBD2	TRBV5-5	.	TRBJ2-5	TGTGCCAGCAGCGGGGGCGGTAGCGGGGGCCACTGGGAGACCCAGTACTTC	CASSGGGSGGHWETQYF
17	TRBD2	TRBV7-6	few	TRBJ2-1	TGTGCCAGCAGCTCACGGACTAGCGGGGGTATCTACAATGAGCAGTTCTTC	CASSSRTSGGIYNEQFF
12	.	TRBV24-1	few	TRBJ2-5	TGTGCCATCGGGGACCTCGAAGAGACCCAGTACTTC	CAIGDLEETQYF
16	.	TRBV5-1	.	TRBJ2-6	TGCGCCAGCAGCTTGGGACGGTCCCCCGGGGCCAACGTCCTGACTTTC	CASSLGRSPGANVLTF
15	.	TRBV28	.	TRBJ1-2	TGTGCCAGCAGTTGGACCATAGGGGGAAATTATGGCTACACCTTC	CASSWTIGGNYGYTF
12	.	TRBV20-1	.	TRBJ2-1	TGCAGTGCTATGCGGGACCACAATGAGCAGTTCTTC	CSAMRDHNEQFF
15	.	TRBV29-1	.	TRBJ1-1	TGCAGCGTTGACCCCAATTCGGGGGCAGGGACTGAAGCTTTCTTT	CSVDPNSGAGTEAFF
14	.	TRBV4-1	.	TRBJ1-5	TGCGCCAGCTCCCTTCCAGGAAACGGGCAGCCCCAGCATTTT	CASSLPGNGQPQHF
16	TRBD2	TRBV5-1	.	TRBJ2-5	TGCGCCAGCAGCCCCCGGGCTAGCGGGGGTAGTGAGACCCAGTACTTC	CASSPRASGGSETQYF
14	TRBD1	TRBV11-2	many	TRBJ1-6	TGTGCCAGCAGCTCGGACAGGGGTAATTCACCCCTCCACTTT	CASSSDRGNSPLHF
15	.	TRBV5-1	few	TRBJ2-2	TGCGCCAGCGCTCTACCGGGGGCGGACACCGGGGAGCTGTTTTTT	CASALPGADTGELFF
13	.	TRBV20-1	few	TRBJ2-5	TGCAGTGCTAGGGACTGGCTTAGGGAGACCCAGTACTTC	CSARDWLRETQYF
17	.	TRBV7-9	.	TRBJ1-4	TGTGCCAGCAGCTTAGCGCGGGCCGGCACAACTAATGAAAAACTGTTTTTT	CASSLARAGTTNEKLFF
19	.	TRBV7-2	few	TRBJ2-5	TGTGCCAGCAGCTTGGGGGCCCTCGGGGGAGGTTACGGAAAAGAGACCCAGTACTTC	CASSLGALGGGYGKETQYF
15	.	TRBV9	many	TRBJ2-1	TGTGCCAGCAGCGCCCCTACCATCTCCGGGAATGAGCAGTTCTTC	CASSAPTISGNEQFF
15	.	TRBV7-2	many	TRBJ2-1	TGTGCCAGCAGCACCGACTGGCACCCCTACAATGAGCAGTTCTTC	CASSTDWHPYNEQFF
17	TRBD1	TRBV7-2	.	TRBJ1-2	TGTGCCAGCCGAAGAAGCCGGGACAGCGGACCTCTCTATGGCTACACCTTC	CASRRSRDSGPLYGYTF
15	.	TRBV7-3	.	TRBJ2-7	TGTGCCAGCAGCTCCCTGCAGGCGACGACCTACGAGCAGTACTTC	CASSSLQATTYEQYF
14	TRBD1	TRBV5-1	.	TRBJ2-2	TGCGCCAGCAGCATGACAGGGGAATCCGGGGAGCTGTTTTTT	CASSMTGESGELFF
16	.	TRBV6-5	.	TRBJ2-5	TGTGCCAGCAGTTACGGGGCGGGCTACCCCCAAGAGACCCAGTACTTC	CASSYGAGYPQETQYF
11	.	TRBV29-1	few	TRBJ1-3	TGCAGCGGCATAAATGGAAACACCATATATTTT	CSGINGNTIYF
16	.	TRBV12-3/TRBV12-4	few	TRBJ2-6	TGTGCCAGCAGTCGGGACACCAACTCTGGGGCCAACGTCCTGACTTTC	CASSRDTNSGANVLTF
15	.	TRBV10-3	.	TRBJ2-3	TGTGCCATCAGTAGCCCTTGGGGGGCGGAAGATACGCAGTATTTT	CAISSPWGAEDTQYF
10	.	TRBV20-1	.	TRBJ2-7	TGCAGTGCCCCCGCGCTTCCGCAGTACTTC	CSAPALPQYF
13	.	TRBV6-6	many	TRBJ2-1	TGTGCCAGCAGTTATAGTTATCAGAATGAGCAGTTCTTC	CASSYSYQNEQFF
14	.	TRBV12-3/TRBV12-4	few	TRBJ1-2	TGTGCCAGCAGTCCCGGAGGGTTTAACTATGGCTACACCTTC	CASSPGGFNYGYTF
12	.	TRBV6-2/TRBV6-3	few	TRBJ1-1	TGTGCCACCACCCGGGGGGGCACTGAAGCTTTCTTT	CATTRGGTEAFF